This T cell receptor beta chain was found in a study of T cells in Graves' hyperthyroidism and ophthalmopathy. Study-level results: Appearing also in blood were most of the thyroid clonotypes expanded above 0.001.

Germline V gene sequence: CDR1 SGHDT, CDR2 YYEEEE. Between the trimmed V and J ends, which lost 4 bases and 3 bases, there was a span of 13 bases. The CDR3 length is 15 residues. It was RNA transcripts that yielded the amplified TCR beta CDR3 regions. Carried out on the TCR CDR3, a first-round RT-PCR used the HTBI primer set. A single record per CDR3 protein comes from TCRdb applying MiXCR to the multiplex PCR reads. In the table there are some 490,000 distinct CDR3 sequences, 16% of which are singletons. With respect to this clonotype: What it recognizes is unknown.

A Clinical Activity Score of at least 3, a NOSPECS grade of at least 4 and a duration under 3 months were recorded in the ophthalmopathy patients. The authors took PBMCs from roughly 9.5 ml fresh peripheral blood. Sequences were obtained from blood. This receptor was taken from a woman aged 25 to 45 with Graves' ophthalmopathy. The chain recombines TRBV5-6 with TRBJ2-2; D may be TRBD1 (6 bases). CDR3 coding DNA: TGTGCCAGCAGCCTCCCAGCAGGGGACACCGGGGAGCTGTTTTTT. This sequence encodes CASSLPAGDTGELFF.